The 2 T cell receptor beta chains below come from one sample, sequenced in a study of shared clonotypes between healthy human individuals. CD8 cells classed as naive were CD45RO-negative and positively selected for CCR7, excluding terminally differentiated effector memory CD45RA+ cells. Assay: immunoSEQ multiplex PCR; the TCRdb copy retains only in-frame clones and omits some. Here the sample spans over 2 million clones, roughly 94% being singletons. The source material was naive CD8+ T cells sorted from blood. Receptor source: a man younger than 35 in good health.

This chain connects TRBV7-3 to TRBJ1-5; D not certain. CDR1 is SGHTA, CDR2 FQGTGA, per germline. This CDR3 comprises 13 residues. Trimming pared 7 bases from V and 7 bases from J, leaving 14 bases between. This chain's CDR3 is CASNHTAVQPQHF. DNA of the CDR3: TGTGCCAGCAACCATACCGCCGTACAGCCCCAGCATTTT. Full variable domain (remainder filled in from reference TRBV7-3 and TRBJ1-5): GAGVSQTPSNKVTEKGKYVELRCDPISGHTALYWYRQSLGQGPEFLIYFQGTGAADDSGLPNDRFFAVRPEGSVSTLKIQRTERGDSAVYLCASNHTAVQPQHFGDGTRLSIL.

With respect to this clone: The same CDR3 is also encoded by other DNA sequences in this sample. CDR3 loop: CASSQSPGNTEAFF. The CDR3 DNA is TGCGCCAGCAGCCAATCCCCGGGCAACACTGAAGCTTTCTTT. The chain carries TRBV4-1 and TRBJ1-1, with no clear D. V lost 2 bases and J 2 bases, leaving 9 bases between the germline ends. Germline CDR1 reads MGHRA; CDR2 reads YSYEKL. This CDR3 is built from 14 residues.